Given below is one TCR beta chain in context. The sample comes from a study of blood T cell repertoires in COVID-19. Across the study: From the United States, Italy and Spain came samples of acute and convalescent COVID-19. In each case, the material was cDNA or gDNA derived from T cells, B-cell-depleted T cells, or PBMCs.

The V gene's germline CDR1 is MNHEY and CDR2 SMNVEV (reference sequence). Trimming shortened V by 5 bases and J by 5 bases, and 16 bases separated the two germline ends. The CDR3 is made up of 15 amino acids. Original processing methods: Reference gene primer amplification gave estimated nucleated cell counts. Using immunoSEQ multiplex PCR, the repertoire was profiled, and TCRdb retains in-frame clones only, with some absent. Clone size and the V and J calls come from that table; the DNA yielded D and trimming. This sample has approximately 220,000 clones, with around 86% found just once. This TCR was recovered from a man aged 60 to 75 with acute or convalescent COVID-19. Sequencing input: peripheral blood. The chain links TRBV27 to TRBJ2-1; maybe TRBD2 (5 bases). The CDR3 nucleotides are TGTGCCAGCAGTACCGGACTGGCCCCCCACAATGAGCAGTTCTTC. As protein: CASSTGLAPHNEQFF.